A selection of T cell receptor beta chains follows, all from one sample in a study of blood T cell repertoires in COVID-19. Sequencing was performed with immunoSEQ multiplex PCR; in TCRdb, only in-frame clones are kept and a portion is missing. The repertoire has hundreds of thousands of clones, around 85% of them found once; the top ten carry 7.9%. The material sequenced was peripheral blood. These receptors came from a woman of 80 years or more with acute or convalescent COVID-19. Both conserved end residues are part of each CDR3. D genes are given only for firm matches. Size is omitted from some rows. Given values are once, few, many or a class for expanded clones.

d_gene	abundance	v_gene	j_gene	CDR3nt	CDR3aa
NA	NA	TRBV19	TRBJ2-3	TGTGCCAGTACGGGAGGCACAGATACGCAGTATTTT	CASTGGTDTQYF
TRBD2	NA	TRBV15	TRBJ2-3	TGTGCCACCAGCAGAGAGCTAGCGGTCACAGATACGCAGTATTTT	CATSRELAVTDTQYF
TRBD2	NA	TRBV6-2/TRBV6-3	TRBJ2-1	TGTGCCAGCAGTTTTTATAGCGGGGGGGCCTCGGGGCAGTTCTTC	CASSFYSGGASGQFF
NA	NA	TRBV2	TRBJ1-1	TGTGCCAGCAGTGATGGGGGGGGAGACACTGAAGCTTTCTTT	CASSDGGGDTEAFF
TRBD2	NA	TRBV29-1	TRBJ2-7	TGCAGCGCCTCGGGGGGAACCTACGAGCAGTACTTC	CSASGGTYEQYF
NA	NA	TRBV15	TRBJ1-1	TGTGCCACCAGCAGAGGGACAGAAAACACTGAAGCTTTCTTT	CATSRGTENTEAFF
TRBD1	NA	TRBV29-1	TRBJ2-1	TGCAGCGGCGGACAGGGGGACGAGCAGTTCTTC	CSGGQGDEQFF
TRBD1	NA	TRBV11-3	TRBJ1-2	TGTGCCAGCAGCTTAGAACCCTGGACAGGGCAGGGAGTACTCTATGGCTACACCTTC	CASSLEPWTGQGVLYGYTF
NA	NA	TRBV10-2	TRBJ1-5	TGCGCCAGCAGTGAGTCTACAGCCAGCAATCAGCCCCAGCATTTT	CASSESTASNQPQHF
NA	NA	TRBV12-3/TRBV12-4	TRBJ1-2	TGTGCCAGCAGCCTTCCGGGTGGCTACACCTTC	CASSLPGGYTF
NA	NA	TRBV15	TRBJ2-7	TGTGCCACCAGCAATTACCGGGACAACTACGAGCAGTACTTC	CATSNYRDNYEQYF
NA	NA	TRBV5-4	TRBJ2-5	TGTGCCAGCAAGAGGGGGATCCAAGAGACCCAGTACTTC	CASKRGIQETQYF
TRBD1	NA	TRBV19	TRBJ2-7	TGTGCCAGTAGTAAGTTGGTGGGACAGGGATACTACGAGCAGTACTTC	CASSKLVGQGYYEQYF
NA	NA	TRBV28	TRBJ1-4	TGTGCCAGCAGTTCCATCTTCAGGGGTGAGGAAAAACTGTTTTTT	CASSSIFRGEEKLFF
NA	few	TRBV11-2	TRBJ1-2	TGTGCCAGCAGCTCCGCCCTCAGGGTACCTGGCTACACCTTC	CASSSALRVPGYTF
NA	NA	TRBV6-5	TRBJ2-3	TGTGCCAGCTCTTCGCCCGGCGGAAGCACAGATACGCAGTATTTT	CASSSPGGSTDTQYF
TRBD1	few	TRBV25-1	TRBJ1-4	TGTGCCAGCAGCAGGACAGGTCTTAATGAAAAACTGTTTTTT	CASSRTGLNEKLFF
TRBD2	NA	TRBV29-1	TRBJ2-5	TGCAGCGTTACAGCGGGAGACCAAGAGACCCAGTACTTC	CSVTAGDQETQYF
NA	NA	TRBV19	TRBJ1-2	TGTGCCAGTAGTATAGGATCCAGAAATCCCTATGGCTACACCTTC	CASSIGSRNPYGYTF
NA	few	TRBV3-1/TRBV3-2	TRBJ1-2	TGTGCCAGCAGCCAAGATATCGAACAGGGCTATGGCTACACCTTC	CASSQDIEQGYGYTF